The 19 T cell receptor beta chains listed next were all sequenced from one sample in a study of CD8+CD57+ T cells in acquired aplastic anemia. It was genomic DNA that served as the template for profiling TCR beta VDJ and CDR3. TCRdb ran MiXCR on the reads and lists one entry per CDR3 protein. This table holds about 240,000 distinct CDR3 sequences, approximately 45% found once. Only patients with CD8+CD57+ cell expansion on flow cytometry were chosen for sequencing. Sequenced sample: sorted CD4+, CD8+, or CD8+CD57+ T cells (not recorded which) from PBMCs. The receptors here all came from a human donor with aplastic anemia.

This chain uses TRBV29-1 with TRBJ2-5; possibly TRBD2 for D (6 bases). This CDR3 spans 11 amino acids. V lost 7 bases to trimming and J lost 5 bases, with 11 bases between them. Germline values: CDR1 SQVTM, CDR2 ANQGSEA. This CDR3 is CSGRREETQYF. The DNA of the CDR3 is TGCAGCGGTAGGAGGGAGGAGACCCAGTACTTC.

The chain uses TRBV5-6 and TRBJ2-4; D unresolved. The V end was cut by 0 bases, the J end by 0 bases, with 16 bases between. Germline assignment: CDR1 SGHDT and CDR2 YYEEEE. This CDR3 has 18 amino acids. In DNA, the CDR3 is TGTGCCAGCAGCTTGGGTTTACCGACGCAGCTAGCCAAAAACATTCAGTACTTC. Protein product: CASSLGLPTQLAKNIQYF.

This clonotype has more than one count but fewer than ten. This chain connects TRBV24-1 to TRBJ2-7; 7 bases agree with TRBD1. Germline V lookup: CDR1 KGHDR, CDR2 SFDVKD. The CDR3 has 17 amino acids. The V segment lost 4 bases and the J segment 2 bases; nucleotides outside the gene matches: 13. The CDR3 DNA sequence: TGTGCCACCAGTGAATCTAAAGGGACAGAAGGCCCCTACGAGCAGTACGTC. It yields the protein CATSESKGTEGPYEQYV.

This clonotype was detected many times. The chain joins TRBV20-1 to TRBJ1-6, with 8 bases fitting TRBD1. The junction had 7 bases not matched to a gene; V was cut back by 3 bases and J by 0 bases. From germline, CDR1 is DFQATT and CDR2 SNEGSKA (reference sequence). The CDR3 runs 17 residues. CDR3 in DNA: TGCAGTGCTAGCGGGACAGGCATTCACTCCTATAATTCACCCCTCCACTTT. Amino acids: CSASGTGIHSYNSPLHF.

The chain couples TRBV6-1 to TRBJ2-7; TRBD2 aligns across 10 bases. The ends lost 6 bases at V and 1 base at J; junction bases unmatched: 18. The CDR3 covers 19 residues. In germline, CDR1 is MNHNS, CDR2 SASEGT. In DNA, the CDR3 is TGTGCCAGCAGGACTGGAGCGGGAGGGCCAATCCGGAATTCCTACGAGCAGTACTTC. Amino acids: CASRTGAGGPIRNSYEQYF.

This chain connects TRBV3-1 to TRBJ2-2; D remains unclear. Germline CDR1 reads LGHDT; CDR2 reads YNNKEL (reference sequence). The V end lost 5 bases, the J end lost 7 bases, and 11 bases lay between the germline ends. The CDR3 has 13 residues. CDR3 loop: CASSTELDGELFF. Written as DNA, the CDR3 is TGTGCCAGCAGCACGGAACTCGACGGGGAGCTGTTTTTT.

Comments on this clonotype: The junction shows a germline mismatch at one end, possibly a read error. The CDR3 nucleotides are TGTGCCTCCCACACAATTAGCAATCAGCCCCAGCGTTTT. Amino acid sequence: CASHTISNQPQRF. This chain joins TRBV28 and TRBJ1-5; no definite D call. Germline values: CDR1 MDHEN, CDR2 SYDVKM. This CDR3 comprises 13 residues. Drawing the rest from reference TRBV28 and TRBJ1-5, the complete variable domain is DVKVTQSSRYLVKRTGEKVFLECVQDMDHENMFWYRQDPGLGLRLIYFSYDVKMKEKGDIPEGYSVSREKKERFSLILESASTNQTSMYLCASHTISNQPQRFGDGTRLSIL.

The rearrangement links TRBV7-9 to TRBJ2-1, with 9 nucleotides matching TRBD2. The CDR3 loop spans 16 amino acids. Germline CDR1 is SEHNR and CDR2 is FQNEAQ (reference sequence). V trimming: 8 bases; J trimming: 0 bases; junction bases outside the gene matches: 8. CDR3 DNA sequence: TGTGCCAGCGGCCGCCTAGCGGGGAGCTCCTACAATGAGCAGTTCTTC. Encoded protein: CASGRLAGSSYNEQFF.

The chain joins TRBV6-5 to TRBJ2-2, with D unclear. The V end was cut by 5 bases, the J end by 1 base, with 8 bases between. This CDR3 region has 14 residues. CDR1 and CDR2 from the germline V gene are MNHEY and SVGAGI. CDR3 loop: CASSVTKNTGELFF. The DNA of the CDR3 is TGTGCCAGCAGTGTCACAAAGAACACCGGGGAGCTGTTTTTT.

This clonotype was counted at least ten times. V and J are TRBV7-9 and TRBJ1-1; D remains unclear. Germline CDR1 SEHNR, CDR2 FQNEAQ (reference sequence). Trimming cost V 5 bases and J 6 bases, with 10 bases left between them. The length of the CDR3 is 12 residues. In DNA form, the CDR3 reads TGTGCCAGCAGCCAGGAAAGCGCTGAAGCTTTCTTT. Its protein product is CASSQESAEAFF.

This clonotype was recorded only once. The chain carries TRBV29-1 and TRBJ2-7; D not resolved. Between the trimmed V and J ends, which lost 4 bases and 3 bases, there was a span of 16 bases. The CDR3 contains 14 residues. CDR1 and CDR2 (germline): SQVTM, ANQGSEA. CDR3 loop: CSVVPTGPSYEQYF. The CDR3 coding sequence is TGCAGCGTTGTCCCCACCGGGCCGAGCTACGAGCAGTACTTC.

This clonotype was recorded at least ten times. The J gene is TRBJ1-6, the V gene TRBV19, with 12 positions matching TRBD1. The V gene's germline CDR1 is LNHDA and CDR2 SQIVND (reference sequence). J gave up 10 bases and V 7 bases, and 5 bases lay outside the gene matches. The CDR3 extends over 14 amino acids. CDR3 residues: CASTAGTGGSPLHF. CDR3 nucleotides: TGTGCCAGTACCGCAGGGACAGGGGGCTCACCCCTCCACTTT. Using reference TRBV19 and TRBJ1-6 for the parts outside the CDR3, the full variable domain is DGGITQSPKYLFRKEGQNVTLSCEQNLNHDAMYWYRQDPGQGLRLIYYSQIVNDFQKGDIAEGYSVSREKKESFPLTVTSAQKNPTAFYLCASTAGTGGSPLHFGNGTRLTVT.

The gene calls are TRBV3-1 and TRBJ2-2; D is uncertain. CDR1 and CDR2 (germline): LGHDT, YNNKEL (reference sequence). The CDR3 has 17 amino acids. Trimming took 4 bases from V and 3 from J, leaving 18 bases between them. CDR3 nucleotides: TGTGCCAGCAGCCCCCTCATAAAGAGCAGGTACACCGGGGAGCTGTTTTTT. Its translation: CASSPLIKSRYTGELFF.

The table lists this clonotype with many counts. This chain joins TRBV13 and TRBJ2-7, with 9 bases fitting TRBD1. There are 16 residues in the CDR3. The J segment lost 3 bases and the V segment lost 1 base, leaving 7 bases of the junction unmatched. Germline V gene data show CDR1 as PRHDT and CDR2 as FYEKMQ (reference sequence). The CDR3: CASSLDVGQGRYEQYF. The DNA for the CDR3 is TGTGCCAGCAGCTTAGACGTGGGACAGGGACGCTACGAGCAGTACTTC.

This clonotype was counted ten times or more. The DNA of the CDR3 is TGTGCCAGCAGCGTAGGGGGAGACGGAAATGAGCAGTTCTTC. It is translated as CASSVGGDGNEQFF. This rearrangement joins TRBV9 to TRBJ2-1; perhaps TRBD2 as D (5 bases). Germline V gene sequence: CDR1 SGDLS, CDR2 YYNGEE. Trimming took 0 bases from V and 7 from J, leaving 11 bases between them. The CDR3 is made up of 14 amino acids.

V is TRBV20-1 and J is TRBJ2-7, with D perhaps matching TRBD1 or TRBD2 (5 bases each). Trimming shortened V by 4 bases and J by 3 bases, and 16 bases separated the two germline ends. Germline V gives CDR1 DFQATT, CDR2 SNEGSKA (reference sequence). This CDR3 has 14 residues. This chain's CDR3 is CSAKRDGPNYEQYF. DNA of the CDR3: TGCAGTGCTAAAAGGGACGGACCAAACTACGAGCAGTACTTC.

The chain has TRBV29-1 and TRBJ1-1, with unresolved D. This CDR3 is 12 amino acids long. Germline values: CDR1 SQVTM, CDR2 ANQGSEA. V gave up 4 bases and J gave up 7 bases, with 13 bases separating them. CDR3 bases: TGCAGCGTTGTGGGCAGGACCAATGAAGCTTTCTTT. This codes for CSVVGRTNEAFF.

This clonotype was detected ten times or more. V usage is TRBV13 and J usage is TRBJ1-6; TRBD1 matches 9 bases. The CDR3 length is 16 residues. The junction had 5 bases not matched to a gene; V was cut back by 4 bases and J by 4 bases. Germline assignment: CDR1 PRHDT and CDR2 FYEKMQ (reference sequence). The CDR3 spells CASSSRDRAYNSPLHF. The CDR3 DNA reads as TGTGCCAGCAGCTCGAGGGACAGGGCTTATAATTCACCCCTCCACTTT.

This clonotype was seen repeatedly, ten times or more. The chain joins TRBV28 to TRBJ1-6; D call uncertain. V shed 4 bases and J shed 6 bases, with 10 bases lying between them. This CDR3 region has 14 residues. Germline loops: CDR1 MDHEN, CDR2 SYDVKM. Written as DNA, the CDR3 is TGTGCCAGCAGTTCGCGTCTGTTTAATTCACCCCTCCACTTT. It is translated as CASSSRLFNSPLHF.